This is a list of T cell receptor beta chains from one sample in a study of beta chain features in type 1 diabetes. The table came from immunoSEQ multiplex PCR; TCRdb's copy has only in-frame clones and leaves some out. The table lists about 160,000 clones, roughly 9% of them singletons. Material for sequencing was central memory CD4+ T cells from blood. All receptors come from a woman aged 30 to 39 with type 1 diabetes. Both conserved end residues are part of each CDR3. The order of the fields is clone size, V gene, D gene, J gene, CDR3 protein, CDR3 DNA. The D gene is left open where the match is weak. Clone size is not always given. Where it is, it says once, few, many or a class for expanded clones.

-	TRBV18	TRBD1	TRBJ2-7	CASSPPSQGIIYEQYF	TGTGCCAGCTCCCCCCCGTCACAGGGGATAATCTACGAGCAGTACTTC
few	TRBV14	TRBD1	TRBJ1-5	CASRGQGANQPQHF	TGTGCCAGCAGGGGACAGGGGGCGAATCAGCCCCAGCATTTT
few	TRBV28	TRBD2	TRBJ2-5	CASRTVLAGWSRETQYF	TGTGCCAGCAGAACGGTACTAGCGGGATGGTCTCGGGAGACCCAGTACTTC
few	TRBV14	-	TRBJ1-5	CASSQDYSQPQHF	TGTGCCAGCAGCCAAGATTATAGTCAGCCCCAGCATTTT
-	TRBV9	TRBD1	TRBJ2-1	CASSVHDRGYNEQFF	TGTGCCAGCAGCGTGCATGACAGGGGCTACAATGAGCAGTTCTTC
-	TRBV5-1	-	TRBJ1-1	CASSPQSANTEAFF	TGCGCCAGCAGCCCCCAGTCCGCTAACACTGAAGCTTTCTTT
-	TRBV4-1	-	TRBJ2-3	CASSSDTDTQYF	TGCGCCAGCTCTAGCGACACAGATACGCAGTATTTT
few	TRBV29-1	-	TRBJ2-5	CSVARDPETQYF	TGCAGCGTTGCTCGCGATCCGGAGACCCAGTACTTC
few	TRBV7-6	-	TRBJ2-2	CASSLESTGELFF	TGTGCCAGCAGCTTAGAATCTACCGGGGAGCTGTTTTTT
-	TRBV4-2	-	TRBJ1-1	CASSQDPDINTEAFF	TGTGCCAGCAGCCAAGATCCCGACATCAACACTGAAGCTTTCTTT
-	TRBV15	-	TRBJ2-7	CATSRGLGTLSEQYF	TGTGCCACCAGCAGAGGGCTGGGGACTTTAAGCGAGCAGTACTTC
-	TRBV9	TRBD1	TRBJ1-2	CASSVGQLYGYTF	TGTGCCAGCAGCGTGGGACAGCTGTATGGCTACACCTTC
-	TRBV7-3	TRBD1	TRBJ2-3	CASSSRRGQADTQYF	TGTGCCAGCAGCTCCCGCAGGGGGCAAGCAGATACGCAGTATTTT
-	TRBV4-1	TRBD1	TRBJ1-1	CASSLDRDHTEAFF	TGCGCCAGCAGCCTGGACAGGGACCACACTGAAGCTTTCTTT
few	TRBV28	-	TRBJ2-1	CASRSHEQFF	TGTGCGTCGAGGTCCCATGAGCAGTTCTTC
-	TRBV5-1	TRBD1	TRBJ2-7	CASSWGDRDTYEQYF	TGCGCCAGCAGCTGGGGAGACAGGGATACCTACGAGCAGTACTTC
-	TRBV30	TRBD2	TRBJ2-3	CAGRNSGRDTQYF	TGTGCCGGACGAAATAGCGGGAGGGATACGCAGTATTTT
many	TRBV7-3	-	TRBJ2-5	CASSLSLGETQYF	TGTGCCAGCAGCTTAAGTCTAGGAGAGACCCAGTACTTC
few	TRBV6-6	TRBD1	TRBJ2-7	CASSYDGTGAYEQYF	TGTGCCAGCAGTTACGACGGGACAGGGGCCTACGAGCAGTACTTC
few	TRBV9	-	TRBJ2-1	CASSPRGTRDNEQFF	TGTGCCAGCAGCCCCCGAGGGACTCGAGACAATGAGCAGTTCTTC
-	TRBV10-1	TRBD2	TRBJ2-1	CASSESLGGRRFF	TGCGCCAGCAGTGAGTCACTAGGCGGGAGGCGGTTCTTC
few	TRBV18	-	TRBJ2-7	CASSPSQVFEQYF	TGTGCCAGCTCACCGTCACAGGTCTTCGAGCAGTACTTC
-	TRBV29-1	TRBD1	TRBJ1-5	CSVSGGAAQPQHF	TGCAGCGTTTCAGGGGGCGCCGCTCAGCCCCAGCATTTT
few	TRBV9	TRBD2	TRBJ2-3	CASSVDSRTSGTDTQYF	TGTGCCAGCAGCGTAGACTCGAGGACTAGCGGCACAGATACGCAGTATTTT
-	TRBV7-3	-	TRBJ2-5	CASSSGGGPGVETQYF	TGTGCCAGCAGCTCCGGGGGAGGTCCTGGCGTGGAGACCCAGTACTTC
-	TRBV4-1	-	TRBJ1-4	CASSSRGETNEKLFF	TGCGCCAGCAGCTCTCGGGGGGAGACTAATGAAAAACTGTTTTTT
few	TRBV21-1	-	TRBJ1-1	CASSNTKGAGLEAFF	TGTGCCAGCAGCAATACTAAAGGGGCAGGGCTTGAAGCTTTCTTT
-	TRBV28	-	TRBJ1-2	CATPRGEGSGYTF	TGTGCCACCCCCCGTGGGGAGGGCTCTGGCTACACCTTC
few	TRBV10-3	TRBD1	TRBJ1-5	CAISDDPRQGLSNQPQHF	TGTGCCATCAGTGATGATCCCCGACAGGGGCTGAGCAATCAGCCCCAGCATTTT
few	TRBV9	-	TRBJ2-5	CASSPGLRGETQYF	TGTGCCAGCAGCCCGGGACTCCGAGGGGAGACCCAGTACTTC
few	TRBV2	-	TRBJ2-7	CASSEDRATYEQYF	TGTGCCAGCAGTGAAGACAGGGCTACCTACGAGCAGTACTTC
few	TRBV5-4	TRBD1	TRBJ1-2	CASSLAAGGIYGYTF	TGTGCCAGCAGCTTGGCGGCAGGGGGTATCTATGGCTACACCTTC
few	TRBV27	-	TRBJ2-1	CASSLFRGYNEQFF	TGTGCCAGCAGTTTATTTCGGGGGTACAATGAGCAGTTCTTC
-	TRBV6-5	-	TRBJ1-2	CASSYSTGYGYTF	TGTGCCAGCAGTTACTCGACGGGCTATGGCTACACCTTC
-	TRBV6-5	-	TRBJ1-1	CASSYAGFGGVAFF	TGTGCCAGCAGTTACGCGGGGTTCGGGGGAGTGGCTTTCTTT
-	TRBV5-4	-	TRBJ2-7	CASSGFRDFSF	TGTGCCAGCAGCGGATTCCGGGACTTCTCTTTC
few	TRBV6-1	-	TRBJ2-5	CASSEAWQQETQYF	TGTGCCAGCAGTGAAGCATGGCAGCAAGAGACCCAGTACTTC
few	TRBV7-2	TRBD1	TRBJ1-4	CASSFDRQGEKLFF	TGTGCCAGCAGCTTCGACAGACAGGGTGAAAAACTGTTTTTT
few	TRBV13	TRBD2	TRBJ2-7	CASSFTRTSYEQYF	TGTGCCAGCAGCTTTACCCGGACTAGCTACGAGCAGTACTTC
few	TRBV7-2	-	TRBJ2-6	CASSLLSGGANVLTF	TGTGCCAGCAGCTTACTCTCGGGGGGGGCCAACGTCCTGACTTTC